The 31 T cell receptor beta chains in this list originate from one sample, sequenced in a study of cytomegalovirus exposure and HLA in healthy donors. PCR was performed using 60 Vbeta and 13 Jbeta primers. Profiled with immunoSEQ multiplex PCR; TCRdb holds only in-frame clones, not every one. The sample contains some 120,000 clones, roughly 78% of which appear only once. The material sequenced was PBMCs. These TCRs come from a man aged 25-40 years in good health and CMV-seronegative.

V is TRBV7-8 and J is TRBJ2-1, with unresolved D. Trimming pared 1 base from V and 7 bases from J, leaving 14 bases between. The CDR3 contains 15 residues. Germline CDR1 and CDR2: SGHVS and FQNEAQ. The CDR3 here is CASSLGSSSLNEQFF. The CDR3 nucleotides are TGTGCCAGCAGCTTAGGGTCTAGTAGTCTGAATGAGCAGTTCTTC. The variable domain in full, with the rest retrieved from reference TRBV7-8 and TRBJ2-1, is GAGVSQSPRYKVAKRGQDVALRCDPISGHVSLFWYQQALGQGPEFLTYFQNEAQLDKSGLPSDRFFAERPEGSVSTLKIQRTQQEDSAVYLCASSLGSSSLNEQFFGPGTRLTVL.

The CDR3 DNA reads as TGTGCCAGTAGTATAGAGACAGCGAATTCACCCCTCCACTTT. Amino acid sequence: CASSIETANSPLHF. The gene calls are TRBV19 and TRBJ1-6; a weak D match, TRBD1 (5 bases). The germline V and J ends were trimmed by 0 bases and 7 bases, with 7 bases remaining between them. CDR1 is LNHDA and CDR2 is SQIVND in the germline V gene (reference sequence). CDR3 length: 14 residues.

The gene calls are TRBV29-1 and TRBJ2-5; weak D call: TRBD2 (7 bases). Trimming left V 4 bases short and J 1 base short, with 13 bases between. The CDR3 is 14 amino acids. Germline loops: CDR1 SQVTM, CDR2 ANQGSEA. In DNA form, the CDR3 reads TGCAGCGTTGTTGGTGGGGGGGCCCAAGAGACCCAGTACTTC. Protein: CSVVGGGAQETQYF.

V gene TRBV4-1 combines with J gene TRBJ2-7, with D unresolved. The ends were cut back, 2 bases at V and 1 base at J, with 9 bases in the middle. CDR1 is MGHRA, CDR2 YSYEKL, per germline. CDR3 size: 14 residues. The CDR3 spells CASSQRALSYEQYF. The CDR3 DNA is TGCGCCAGCAGCCAACGAGCATTATCCTACGAGCAGTACTTC.

The genes are TRBV13 and TRBJ2-1; no clear D gene. Between the trimmed V and J ends, which lost 5 bases and 4 bases, there was a span of 9 bases. Germline V gene lookup returns CDR1 PRHDT and CDR2 FYEKMQ (reference sequence). This CDR3 has 13 residues. CDR3 region: CASSPRWYNEQFF. The CDR3 bases are TGTGCCAGCAGCCCCAGGTGGTACAATGAGCAGTTCTTC.

On this clone: This likely traces to a read error, being one base from a far larger clone. The sample has other DNA sequences that encode this CDR3 too. CDR3 nucleotides: TGTGCCAGCAGTTACGGGGCAGGGGGAGGCTACACCTTC. Protein sequence: CASSYGAGGGYTF. The rearrangement joins TRBV6-5 to TRBJ1-2, with TRBD1 matching over 7 bases. With 2 bases clipped from V and 8 bases from J, the junction kept 5 bases outside the gene matches. Per germline, CDR1 MNHEY and CDR2 SVGAGI. This CDR3 has 13 residues.

J is TRBJ1-1 and V is TRBV5-6; D not resolved. Per germline, CDR1 SGHDT and CDR2 YYEEEE. CDR3 length equals 14 residues. V shed 0 bases and J shed 2 bases, with 8 bases lying between them. In nucleotides, the CDR3 is TGTGCCAGCAGCTTGGGGGCAGTAAACACTGAAGCTTTCTTT. Protein sequence: CASSLGAVNTEAFF. Variable domain in full (rest from reference TRBV5-6 and TRBJ1-1): DAGVTQSPTHLIKTRGQQVTLRCSPKSGHDTVSWYQQALGQGPQFIFQYYEEEERQRGNFPDRFSGHQFPNYSSELNVNALLLGDSALYLCASSLGAVNTEAFFGQGTRLTVV.

The chain combines TRBV7-9 with TRBJ2-7, with TRBD1 matching over 7 bases. The CDR3 spans 13 residues. J gave up 6 bases and V 6 bases, and 8 bases lay outside the gene matches. The V gene's germline CDR1 is SEHNR and CDR2 FQNEAQ (reference sequence). CDR3 loop: CASSPTGKSEQYF. In DNA form, the CDR3 reads TGTGCCAGCAGTCCGACAGGGAAGTCCGAGCAGTACTTC.

The rearrangement joins TRBV7-8 to TRBJ1-6; D unclear. CDR1 is SGHVS and CDR2 is FQNEAQ in the germline V gene. The V and J ends lost 5 bases and 13 bases respectively, with 24 bases between them. CDR3 length: 16 amino acids. CDR3 region: CASSPPFLDQRSPLHF. For the CDR3, the DNA is TGTGCCAGCAGCCCGCCCTTTCTGGATCAGAGGTCTCCCCTCCACTTT.

The rearrangement links TRBV28 to TRBJ1-2, with 11 nucleotides matching TRBD1. Germline-derived CDR1 and CDR2 are MDHEN and SYDVKM. Trimming removed 8 bases from V and 4 bases from J; junction bases left unmatched: 3. The CDR3 covers 13 residues. The CDR3 sequence: CASEDRGLYGYTF. The CDR3 DNA sequence: TGTGCCAGCGAGGACAGGGGGCTCTATGGCTACACCTTC.

The chain has TRBV11-2 and TRBJ1-1; the D gene is possibly TRBD1 (6 bases). Per germline, CDR1 SGHAT and CDR2 FQNNGV. V dropped 3 bases and J dropped 3 bases, with 11 bases sitting between them. The CDR3 sequence is 14 residues long. CDR3: CASSFTGTYTEAFF. The CDR3 DNA reads TGTGCCAGCAGCTTCACCGGGACATACACTGAAGCTTTCTTT.

This clone counts as large (0.1 to 1%). The chain is built from TRBV7-9 and TRBJ1-6; D remains ambiguous. The germline V and J ends were trimmed by 9 bases and 9 bases, with 18 bases remaining between them. The CDR3 loop spans 14 amino acids. The germline gives CDR1 SEHNR, CDR2 FQNEAQ (reference sequence). CDR3 in amino acids: CASHPLSSGSPLHF. The CDR3 nucleotides read TGTGCCAGTCATCCGCTATCATCGGGTTCACCCCTCCACTTT.

The CDR3 here is CASSPAGQGWTEAFF. The CDR3 DNA sequence: TGTGCCAGCAGCCCGGCGGGACAGGGGTGGACTGAAGCTTTCTTT. The chain has TRBV7-2 and TRBJ1-1; 10 bases agree with TRBD1. This CDR3 has 15 amino acids. Germline trimming cut 5 bases from V and 5 bases from J; bases unmatched to any gene: 8. Germline loops: CDR1 SGHTA, CDR2 FQGNSA.

Turning to this clone: Distinct nucleotide sequences in the sample also encode this CDR3. The chain uses TRBV7-2 and TRBJ2-7, with 8 bases aligning to TRBD1. This CDR3 spans 15 amino acids. The V gene end was trimmed by 1 base and the J gene end by 0 bases; junction bases not matched to a gene: 2. Germline V lookup: CDR1 SGHTA, CDR2 FQGNSA. This CDR3 is CASSLGQGSSYEQYF. The CDR3 nucleotides are TGTGCCAGCAGCTTAGGACAGGGGAGCTCCTACGAGCAGTACTTC.

The chain couples TRBV28 to TRBJ2-6; D gene ambiguous. V was pared by 6 bases and J by 0 bases, with 18 bases between. This CDR3 is built from 18 residues. CDR1 and CDR2 (germline): MDHEN, SYDVKM. CDR3: CASSQSFFRFSGANVLTF. Here the CDR3 DNA reads TGTGCCAGCAGCCAAAGTTTTTTTAGATTCTCTGGGGCCAACGTCCTGACTTTC.

This rearrangement joins TRBV5-6 to TRBJ2-5; 8 nucleotides line up with TRBD1. In germline, CDR1 is SGHDT, CDR2 YYEEEE. The length of the CDR3 is 17 residues. The ends lost 0 bases at V and 0 bases at J; junction bases unmatched: 7. The CDR3 loop reads CASSLARTGTYQETQYF. CDR3 nucleotide sequence: TGTGCCAGCAGCTTGGCAAGGACAGGGACCTACCAAGAGACCCAGTACTTC. The entire variable domain, with the rest obtained from reference TRBV5-6 and TRBJ2-5, is as follows: DAGVTQSPTHLIKTRGQQVTLRCSPKSGHDTVSWYQQALGQGPQFIFQYYEEEERQRGNFPDRFSGHQFPNYSSELNVNALLLGDSALYLCASSLARTGTYQETQYFGPGTRLLVL.

The genes are TRBV28 and TRBJ1-2; TRBD1 is a possible D gene (6 bases). The ends were cut back, 6 bases at V and 7 bases at J, with 21 bases in the middle. The CDR3 covers 15 residues. Germline V gene lookup returns CDR1 MDHEN and CDR2 SYDVKM. CDR3 loop: CASSLTSTGHAGYTF. In DNA form, the CDR3 reads TGTGCCAGCAGCCTCACCAGTACAGGGCATGCTGGCTACACCTTC.

The gene calls are TRBV5-1 and TRBJ2-3, with 8 bases aligning to TRBD2. CDR3 size: 14 residues. The germline gives CDR1 SGHRS, CDR2 YFSETQ. V trimming: 6 bases; J trimming: 6 bases; junction bases outside the gene matches: 9. The DNA for the CDR3 is TGCGCCAGCACCAGGGGCGGGGGGATGGATACGCAGTATTTT. It is translated as CASTRGGGMDTQYF.

The V call is TRBV7-2, the J call TRBJ1-2, with D possibly being TRBD1 (5 bases). The CDR3 totals 15 residues. Germline V lookup: CDR1 SGHTA, CDR2 FQGNSA. The germline V and J ends were trimmed by 5 bases and 4 bases, with 17 bases remaining between them. In DNA form, the CDR3 reads TGTGCCAGCAGCCCAGACGGGGGACGGATCTATGGCTACACCTTC. Its translation is CASSPDGGRIYGYTF.

The chain has TRBV11-2 and TRBJ2-4; a weak D match, TRBD1 (5 bases). The ends were cut back, 5 bases at V and 7 bases at J, with 15 bases in the middle. The CDR3 is made up of 14 amino acids. Germline V lookup: CDR1 SGHAT, CDR2 FQNNGV. CDR3 residues: CASSALGVGNIQYF. The CDR3 DNA reads as TGTGCCAGCAGCGCTCTAGGGGTTGGGAACATTCAGTACTTC.

This chain joins TRBV10-3 and TRBJ1-1; D is perhaps TRBD1 (6 bases). Germline loops: CDR1 ENHRY, CDR2 SYGVKD. Trimming removed 2 bases from V and 2 bases from J, with 12 bases in between. The length of the CDR3 is 15 residues. CDR3 nucleotide sequence: TGTGCCATCAGTGAGGGACAGCCTATCAACACTGAAGCTTTCTTT. Translation: CAISEGQPINTEAFF.

The chain has TRBV5-1 and TRBJ1-6; 7 positions match TRBD1. Germline trimming cut 4 bases from V and 7 bases from J; bases unmatched to any gene: 8. The CDR3 is made up of 15 amino acids. Germline values: CDR1 SGHRS, CDR2 YFSETQ. The CDR3: CASSDSTGTNSPLHF. CDR3 DNA sequence: TGCGCCAGCAGCGATTCGACAGGGACAAATTCACCCCTCCACTTT.

As for this clone: Other DNA sequences in the sample encode the same CDR3. This sequence joins TRBV28 and TRBJ1-2, with D perhaps TRBD1 (6 bases). V lost 5 bases, J lost 8 bases, and 9 bases lay in between. Looked up from germline, CDR1 is MDHEN and CDR2 is SYDVKM. The CDR3 contains 11 residues. The CDR3 nucleotides are TGTGCCAGCAGTCTCAGGGGCGGCTACACCTTC. This translates into CASSLRGGYTF.

This rearrangement joins TRBV5-1 to TRBJ2-6; TRBD1 might be the D (5 bases). The V end was cut by 4 bases, the J end by 4 bases, with 9 bases between. This CDR3 spans 14 amino acids. Germline V gene lookup returns CDR1 SGHRS and CDR2 YFSETQ. CDR3 region: CASSQGVGANVLTF. CDR3 in DNA: TGCGCCAGCAGCCAAGGGGTGGGGGCCAACGTCCTGACTTTC.

This clone was counted once. The DNA for the CDR3 is TGTGCCAGCAGAAGACAGGGGAGTGATAATTCACCCCTCCACTTT. Protein product: CASRRQGSDNSPLHF. The J gene is TRBJ1-6, the V gene TRBV28; 8 bases are a match to TRBD1. CDR1 and CDR2 from the germline V gene are MDHEN and SYDVKM. This CDR3 spans 15 amino acids. The V gene end was trimmed by 6 bases and the J gene end by 5 bases; junction bases not matched to a gene: 6.

The genes are TRBV5-1 and TRBJ2-3; D not certain. Germline assignment: CDR1 SGHRS and CDR2 YFSETQ. Trimming left V 1 base short and J 3 bases short, with 12 bases between. The CDR3 has 15 residues. CDR3 loop: CASSLTPATTDTQYF. The CDR3 region has the DNA TGCGCCAGCAGCTTGACCCCCGCTACTACAGATACGCAGTATTTT.

The CDR3 bases are TGTGCCAGCAGAAGGGACAGAAACAATCAGCCCCAGCATTTT. Translated, it gives CASRRDRNNQPQHF. The rearrangement joins TRBV28 to TRBJ1-5, with 7 nucleotides matching TRBD1. Looked up from germline, CDR1 is MDHEN and CDR2 is SYDVKM. Trimming cost V 6 bases and J 3 bases; bases outside gene matches: 5. The CDR3 extends over 14 amino acids.

The J gene is TRBJ2-7, the V gene TRBV2; 7 bases map to TRBD2. CDR3 length equals 14 residues. Trimming removed 5 bases from V and 0 bases from J; junction bases left unmatched: 4. The germline gives CDR1 SNHLY, CDR2 FYNNEI. The CDR3 bases are TGTGCCAGCAGTCTAAGCGGGACCTCCTACGAGCAGTACTTC. Protein product: CASSLSGTSYEQYF.

The chain couples TRBV5-1 to TRBJ1-3; D might be TRBD1 (5 bases). The CDR3 runs 13 residues. V gave up 0 bases and J gave up 4 bases, with 5 bases separating them. The germline V gene encodes CDR1 SGHRS and CDR2 YFSETQ. This CDR3 reads CASSLGQGNTIYF. The CDR3 bases are TGCGCCAGCAGCTTGGGACAGGGAAACACCATATATTTT.

In this sample, this clone turned up once. The chain combines TRBV10-3 with TRBJ1-1; TRBD1 agrees at 8 bases. This CDR3 has 13 residues. V lost 6 bases and J lost 5; bases outside the gene matches: 5. Germline CDR1 and CDR2: ENHRY and SYGVKD. CDR3 in DNA: TGTGCCATCAGACAGGGGGGAGAAACTGAAGCTTTCTTT. This sequence encodes CAIRQGGETEAFF.

The rearrangement uses TRBV5-1 and TRBJ1-6, with 9 bases aligning to TRBD1. Germline loops: CDR1 SGHRS, CDR2 YFSETQ. The CDR3 has 19 amino acids. V gave up 0 bases and J gave up 0 bases; unmatched junction bases: 7. Here the CDR3 reads CASSLGGTGPSSYNSPLHF. In nucleotides, the CDR3 is TGCGCCAGCAGCTTGGGAGGGACAGGGCCCAGCTCCTATAATTCACCCCTCCACTTT.